Each of the 22 T cell receptor beta chains below was sequenced from the same sample in a study of T cells in Graves' hyperthyroidism and ophthalmopathy (dated by TCRdb to between 2018 and 2020). Library preparation employed multiplex PCR. Sequencing used an Illumina HiSeq 2000. The TCR beta CDR3 regions were amplified from the RNA transcripts. The first round of RT-PCR for the TCR CDR3 was performed with the HTBI primer set and the Qiagen OneStep RT-PCR kit. TCRdb's own reprocessing of the public reads used fastp at Q25 and MiXCR and kept productive beta chains. Rows with a matching CDR3 protein are joined into one entry that keeps the most common DNA and genes. The sample contains approximately 500,000 distinct CDR3 sequences, around 42% of them found a single time. About 8.3% of the sample is held by the ten biggest clonotypes. Sequencing was carried out using peripheral blood or thyroid tissue (not recorded which). The receptors come from a young woman with Graves' hyperthyroidism.

This clonotype came up many times. The chain employs TRBV14 and TRBJ2-7, with D uncertain. V lost 6 bases to trimming and J lost 3 bases, with 15 bases between them. The CDR3 length is 14 residues. CDR1 is SGHDN, CDR2 FVKESK, per germline. CDR3 DNA sequence: TGTGCCAGCAGTCACTCCTTACTCTTCTACGAGCAGTACTTC. It specifies CASSHSLLFYEQYF.

V and J are TRBV15 and TRBJ2-6; TRBD1 aligns across 8 bases. The junction had 7 bases not matched to a gene; V was cut back by 1 base and J by 2 bases. The CDR3 has 18 residues. Germline V CDR1 and CDR2: LNHNV, YYDKDF (reference sequence). The CDR3 sequence is CATSRGKDRVPGANVLTF. Here the CDR3 DNA reads TGTGCCACCAGCAGAGGGAAGGACAGGGTACCTGGGGCCAACGTCCTGACTTTC.

This clonotype was seen a handful of times. The chain uses TRBV7-2 and TRBJ2-6; the D is unclear. V dropped 3 bases and J dropped 5 bases, with 5 bases sitting between them. CDR3 length: 13 amino acids. Per the germline V gene, CDR1 is SGHTA and CDR2 is FQGNSA. CDR3 nucleotide sequence: TGTGCCAGCAGCTTGGCGAGGGCCAACGTCCTGACTTTC. As protein: CASSLARANVLTF.

The rearrangement uses TRBV11-2 and TRBJ1-1; maybe TRBD1 (5 bases). The germline gives CDR1 SGHAT, CDR2 FQNNGV. The CDR3 is 16 residues long. Trimming removed 2 bases at V and 0 bases at J, with 13 bases between. CDR3 amino acids: CASSLSSGTVNTEAFF. The CDR3 nucleotides are TGTGCCAGCAGCTTAAGTAGCGGGACGGTGAACACTGAAGCTTTCTTT.

This chain connects TRBV29-1 to TRBJ1-2, with 9 positions matching TRBD1. The CDR3 spans 11 residues. The trim removed 8 bases at V and 7 bases at J, leaving 5 bases unmatched. Germline CDR1 is SQVTM and CDR2 is ANQGSEA. CDR3: CSSQGARGYTF. The CDR3 coding sequence is TGCAGCTCACAGGGGGCGCGTGGCTACACCTTC.

The chain has TRBV7-9 and TRBJ2-7, with D tentatively TRBD1 (6 bases). Germline CDR1 reads SEHNR; CDR2 reads FQNEAQ (reference sequence). Trimming stripped 5 bases from V and 0 bases from J, with 14 bases between. The CDR3 length is 15 residues. CDR3 loop: CASSQRGRGSYEQYF. For the CDR3, the DNA is TGTGCCAGCAGCCAGCGCGGCAGGGGCTCCTACGAGCAGTACTTC. The complete variable domain, with remaining parts taken from reference TRBV7-9 and TRBJ2-7, reads DTGVSQNPRHKITKRGQNVTFRCDPISEHNRLYWYRQTLGQGPEFLTYFQNEAQLEKSRLLSDRFSAERPKGSFSTLEIQRTEQGDSAMYLCASSQRGRGSYEQYFGPGTRLTVT.

About this clonotype itself: Since the CDR3 does not end with the conserved phenylalanine or tryptophan, this likely comes from a read error. No DNA is shown, since the ends of the CDR3 on it are uncertain; the CDR3 is the one TCRdb lists. CDR3: CASSLTGGREY. The rearrangement links TRBV7-9 to TRBJ1-4; the table's TRBD1 call for D was not verified on the DNA. From germline, CDR1 is SEHNR and CDR2 FQNEAQ (reference sequence). The CDR3 is made up of 11 amino acids, end residues included.

Here the CDR3 DNA reads TGCAGCGTTGAGGGGACAGGCAACTATGGCTACACCTTC. Residues: CSVEGTGNYGYTF. V usage is TRBV29-1 and J usage is TRBJ1-2, with TRBD1 identical over 8 bases. The length of the CDR3 is 13 residues. Germline assignment: CDR1 SQVTM and CDR2 ANQGSEA. J gave up 2 bases and V 3 bases, and 2 bases lay outside the gene matches. The whole variable domain, filled in from reference TRBV29-1 and TRBJ1-2, reads SAVISQKPSRDICQRGTSLTIQCQVDSQVTMMFWYRQQPGQSLTLIATANQGSEATYESGFVIDKFPISRPNLTFSTLTVSNMSPEDSSIYLCSVEGTGNYGYTFGSGTRLTVV.

This clonotype was seen repeatedly, ten times or more. The chain has TRBV20-1 and TRBJ1-1; the D gene is possibly TRBD1 (6 bases). The CDR3 runs 13 residues. The V gene lost 1 base and the J gene lost 1 base, with 7 bases spanning the gap. Germline V gene lookup returns CDR1 DFQATT and CDR2 SNEGSKA (reference sequence). CDR3 residues: CSARGTANTEAFF. In DNA form, the CDR3 reads TGCAGTGCTAGAGGGACAGCGAACACTGAAGCTTTCTTT.

The count of this clonotype is one. The chain combines TRBV10-3 with TRBJ1-1, with 7 nucleotides matching TRBD1. CDR1 is ENHRY and CDR2 is SYGVKD in the germline V gene. CDR3 length: 15 amino acids. J gave up 1 base and V 2 bases, and 4 bases lay outside the gene matches. DNA of the CDR3: TGTGCCATCAGTGAGGCAGGGGGGTCGAACACTGAAGCTTTCTTT. Translation: CAISEAGGSNTEAFF.

The chain recombines TRBV10-3 with TRBJ2-7; D is perhaps TRBD1 or TRBD2 (6 bases each). The V gene's germline CDR1 is ENHRY and CDR2 SYGVKD. The CDR3 runs to 15 residues. V was pared by 3 bases and J by 1 base, with 13 bases between. CDR3 nucleotide sequence: TGTGCCATCAGTGACCAACAGGGAGGATCCTACGAGCAGTACTTC. It is translated as CAISDQQGGSYEQYF.

The rearrangement joins TRBV3-1 to TRBJ2-7; the D gene is possibly TRBD2 (5 bases). The CDR3 contains 14 residues. CDR1 is LGHDT, CDR2 YNNKEL, per germline (reference sequence). The V end lost 4 bases, the J end lost 5 bases, and 15 bases lay between the germline ends. The CDR3 reads CASSPVEEGHEQYF. CDR3 bases: TGTGCCAGCAGCCCAGTTGAAGAGGGCCACGAGCAGTACTTC.

The CDR3 reads CASSPQGLGTEAFF. In DNA, the CDR3 is TGTGCCAGCAGCCCGCAGGGTTTAGGCACTGAAGCTTTCTTT. The chain employs TRBV7-9 and TRBJ1-1; weak D call: TRBD1 (5 bases). The CDR3 has 14 residues. V was shortened by 5 bases and J by 4 bases, with 14 bases between the two germline ends. CDR1 is SEHNR, CDR2 FQNEAQ, per germline (reference sequence).

Worth noting for this clonotype: This may be a read error: a much more frequent sequence differs by one nucleotide. V usage is TRBV6-4 and J usage is TRBJ2-7; D is ambiguous. CDR1 is MRHNA and CDR2 is SNTAGT in the germline V gene. This CDR3 is 11 amino acids long. Here the CDR3 reads CTSAFVYEQYF. Written as DNA, the CDR3 is TGTACCAGTGCGTTCGTCTACGAGCAGTACTTC.

In regard to this clonotype: The junction shows a germline mismatch at one end, possibly a read error. The chain combines TRBV9 with TRBJ1-3, with D unclear. From germline, CDR1 is SGDLS and CDR2 YYNGEE. The CDR3 covers 13 residues. The CDR3 sequence is CASSAKGGDTIYF. CDR3 coding DNA: TGTGCCAGCAGCGCGAAGGGTGGAGACACCATATATTTT. Drawing the rest from reference TRBV9 and TRBJ1-3, the complete variable domain is DSGVTQTPKHLITATGQRVTLRCSPRSGDLSVYWYQQSLDQGLQFLIQYYNGEERAKGNILERFSAQQFPDLHSELNLSSLELGDSALYFCASSAKGGDTIYFGEGSWLTVV.

V and J are TRBV7-7 and TRBJ2-2, with TRBD1 matching over 7 bases. The V and J ends lost 5 bases and 4 bases, in that order; junction bases with no gene match: 13. This CDR3 has 17 amino acids. CDR1 is SSHAT and CDR2 is FNYEAQ in the germline V gene (reference sequence). The CDR3 region is CASSIGQAALGTGELFF. CDR3 DNA: TGTGCCAGCAGCATAGGACAGGCTGCGTTGGGCACCGGGGAGCTGTTTTTT.

The rearrangement uses TRBV7-8 and TRBJ2-7; 9 bases align to TRBD2. The CDR3 has 14 amino acids. Per the germline V gene, CDR1 is SGHVS and CDR2 is FQNEAQ. With V trimmed by 5 bases and J by 5 bases, 7 bases remained unmatched. The CDR3 DNA sequence: TGTGCCAGCAGCCCGCTAGCGGGAAGTCACGAGCAGTACTTC. This codes for CASSPLAGSHEQYF.

In its sample, this clonotype was seen many times. The chain employs TRBV7-2 and TRBJ1-3; D call uncertain. CDR3 length: 14 amino acids. V was cut by 4 bases and J by 9 bases, with 16 bases left in between. CDR1 is SGHTA and CDR2 is FQGNSA in the germline V gene. The CDR3 loop is CASSSREAGGTIYF. In DNA form, the CDR3 reads TGTGCCAGCAGCTCCCGGGAGGCTGGAGGCACCATATATTTT.

There are many counts of this clonotype. The J gene is TRBJ2-7, the V gene TRBV7-9; no firm D call. The ends were cut back, 0 bases at V and 0 bases at J, with 6 bases in the middle. The CDR3 loop spans 14 amino acids. Germline V gene sequence: CDR1 SEHNR, CDR2 FQNEAQ (reference sequence). The CDR3 here is CASSLADNSYEQYF. In nucleotides, the CDR3 is TGTGCCAGCAGCTTAGCTGATAACTCCTACGAGCAGTACTTC.

This chain joins TRBV20-1 and TRBJ2-7, with TRBD2 matching 13 bases. CDR1 and CDR2 (germline): DFQATT, SNEGSKA (reference sequence). V shed 3 bases and J 0 bases; nucleotides not matched to a gene: 14. The CDR3 has 19 amino acids. The CDR3: CSASGVTSGRPRSSYEQYF. The CDR3 nucleotides are TGCAGTGCTAGCGGGGTGACTAGCGGGAGGCCCAGGAGCTCCTACGAGCAGTACTTC.

This clonotype appeared many times. The V and J genes are TRBV2 and TRBJ2-5, with D possibly TRBD1 on 5 matching bases. The germline V gene has CDR1 SNHLY and CDR2 FYNNEI. CDR3 length: 13 residues. Trimming left V 8 bases short and J 3 bases short, with 13 bases between. DNA for the CDR3: TGTGCCAGCTTCCCCAGGGAAGAAGAGACCCAGTACTTC. Encoded protein: CASFPREEETQYF.

Details on this clonotype: A much larger clone is a single base away; this may be a read error. V and J are TRBV12-3 or TRBV12-4 and TRBJ2-7; D uncertain. V lost 2 bases, J lost 2 bases, and 7 bases lay in between. This CDR3 is built from 13 residues. The CDR3 nucleotides read TGTGCCAGCAGTTTACAGGCACCCTACGAGCAGTACTTC. This encodes CASSLQAPYEQYF.